This record concerns one T cell receptor (beta chain) sequence. Clones were read by immunoSEQ multiplex PCR, and TCRdb kept only the in-frame ones, dropping some. Of 80,000 to 90,000 clones listed, approximately 86% are singletons. The CDR3 runs 14 residues. Trimming removed 1 base at V and 5 bases at J, with 11 bases between. The germline CDR1 and CDR2 sequences are SEHNR and FQNEAQ (reference sequence). The sample comes from a study of identifying expanded T cells in peripheral blood. The sequencing input was blood. The chain combines TRBV7-9 with TRBJ1-2; D gene unclear. The clonotype comes from a person between 18 and 70 years old in good health. CDR3 coding DNA: TGTGCCAGCAGCTTAGGGTCCACCGGTTATGGCTACACCTTC. Amino acid sequence: CASSLGSTGYGYTF.